A single sample is the source of the 23 T cell receptor beta chains below, sequenced in a study of regulatory T cells in long-lasting Graves disease. Time point of the sample: persistent/refractory GD, antithyroid drugs over 5 years with positive TRAb. Researchers made the TCR library from RNA that was extracted from PBMCs. The TCR beta library used iRepertoire HTBI primers with Arm-PCR amplification of CDR3. TCRdb itself ran the multiplex PCR reads through MiXCR, one entry per CDR3 protein. The data hold 350,000 to 500,000 distinct CDR3 sequences, with 20% to 25% observed a single time. The sample was peripheral blood mononuclear cells (PBMCs), taken when the disease was refractory, from a patient treated with antithyroid drugs. The receptors derive from a female donor with Graves disease.

This chain uses TRBV5-1 with TRBJ2-5; D tentatively fits TRBD1 or TRBD2 (5 bases each). Germline V gene lookup returns CDR1 SGHRS and CDR2 YFSETQ. Trimming cost V 0 bases and J 0 bases, with 12 bases left between them. The CDR3 has 16 amino acids. CDR3 DNA sequence: TGCGCCAGCAGCTTGGCCGCAGGGACGTACCAAGAGACCCAGTACTTC. Amino acid sequence: CASSLAAGTYQETQYF. Full variable domain (remainder filled in from reference TRBV5-1 and TRBJ2-5): KAGVTQTPRYLIKTRGQQVTLSCSPISGHRSVSWYQQTPGQGLQFLFEYFSETQRNKGNFPGRFSGRQFSNSRSEMNVSTLELGDSALYLCASSLAAGTYQETQYFGPGTRLLVL.

This clonotype was picked up a small number of times. The chain is built from TRBV5-1 and TRBJ2-2; D is ambiguous. CDR1 and CDR2 (germline): SGHRS, YFSETQ. V was shortened by 4 bases and J by 4 bases, with 11 bases between the two germline ends. There are 14 residues in the CDR3. The CDR3 DNA reads as TGCGCCAGCAGCCCAAACCCGGGCACCGGGGAGCTGTTTTTT. This encodes CASSPNPGTGELFF. The complete variable domain, with remaining parts taken from reference TRBV5-1 and TRBJ2-2, reads KAGVTQTPRYLIKTRGQQVTLSCSPISGHRSVSWYQQTPGQGLQFLFEYFSETQRNKGNFPGRFSGRQFSNSRSEMNVSTLELGDSALYLCASSPNPGTGELFFGEGSRLTVL.

In this sample, this clonotype turned up many times. The V gene is TRBV12-3 or TRBV12-4, the J gene TRBJ1-4; no clear D. The germline V and J ends were trimmed by 3 bases and 7 bases, with 9 bases remaining between them. This CDR3 has 13 amino acids. The CDR3 loop reads CASSFKAGEKLFF. In DNA, the CDR3 is TGTGCCAGCAGTTTCAAGGCGGGTGAAAAACTGTTTTTT.

This clonotype came up a few times. The rearrangement joins TRBV5-6 to TRBJ2-7; the D gene is possibly TRBD1 (5 bases). Trimming pared 3 bases from V and 3 bases from J, leaving 10 bases between. CDR3 length equals 13 residues. Per germline, CDR1 SGHDT and CDR2 YYEEEE. The CDR3 DNA reads as TGTGCCAGCAGCTCAGACAGCTACTACGAGCAGTACTTC. Translation: CASSSDSYYEQYF. Supplemented by reference TRBV5-6 and TRBJ2-7, the full variable domain reads DAGVTQSPTHLIKTRGQQVTLRCSPKSGHDTVSWYQQALGQGPQFIFQYYEEEERQRGNFPDRFSGHQFPNYSSELNVNALLLGDSALYLCASSSDSYYEQYFGPGTRLTVT.

This clonotype was counted between two and nine times. The chain has TRBV6-5 and TRBJ1-1; no firm D call. From germline, CDR1 is MNHEY and CDR2 SVGAGI. Trimming removed 2 bases from V and 4 bases from J, with 20 bases in between. The CDR3 loop spans 17 amino acids. The CDR3 nucleotides read TGTGCCAGCAGTTACACCTCCCCTGGTCGACGGGGCACTGAAGCTTTCTTT. Encoded protein: CASSYTSPGRRGTEAFF.

This clonotype turned up a few times. The chain employs TRBV20-1 and TRBJ2-5; 12 bases map to TRBD2. The germline V gene has CDR1 DFQATT and CDR2 SNEGSKA (reference sequence). The CDR3 is 15 amino acids. V shed 0 bases and J 6 bases; nucleotides not matched to a gene: 5. This CDR3 is CSARDGLAGMKTQYF. The CDR3 bases are TGCAGTGCTAGAGACGGACTAGCGGGAATGAAGACCCAGTACTTC.

This clonotype has more than one count but fewer than ten. The J gene is TRBJ1-6, the V gene TRBV6-4; D might be TRBD1 (5 bases). Germline V gives CDR1 MRHNA, CDR2 SNTAGT. Trimming stripped 4 bases from V and 7 bases from J, with 8 bases between. The CDR3 loop spans 13 amino acids. CDR3 amino acids: CASSGDGNSPLHF. For the CDR3, the DNA is TGTGCCAGCAGTGGGGACGGCAATTCACCCCTCCACTTT.

CDR3 nucleotides: TGTGCCAGCTCACTTCAACAGGGGAATCAGCCCCAGCATTTT. Its protein product is CASSLQQGNQPQHF. The rearrangement joins TRBV18 to TRBJ1-5, with 7 bases that match TRBD1. There are 14 residues in the CDR3. V dropped 4 bases and J dropped 4; count of bases not matched to a gene: 4. CDR1 KGHSH and CDR2 LQKENI come from the germline V gene.

This clonotype was counted only a few times. V and J are TRBV20-1 and TRBJ1-3, with TRBD1 identical over 8 bases. Germline CDR1 DFQATT, CDR2 SNEGSKA (reference sequence). V lost 2 bases to trimming and J lost 2 bases; unmatched junction nucleotides: 5. The CDR3 sequence is 15 residues long. CDR3 nucleotides: TGCAGTGCTAGACAGTACAGGGGGGCTGGAAACACCATATATTTT. Its translation is CSARQYRGAGNTIYF.

The table lists this clonotype with many counts. The chain carries TRBV28 and TRBJ1-2, with 7 bases aligning to TRBD1. CDR1 is MDHEN, CDR2 SYDVKM, per germline. CDR3 size: 14 residues. V trimming: 7 bases; J trimming: 7 bases; junction bases outside the gene matches: 12. CDR3 sequence: CASKMSDRESGYTF. In DNA, the CDR3 is TGTGCCAGCAAGATGAGTGACAGGGAATCTGGCTACACCTTC.

The J gene is TRBJ1-4, the V gene TRBV10-3, with a possible D match to TRBD1 (5 bases). The CDR3 covers 14 residues. V was cut by 2 bases and J by 7 bases, with 11 bases left in between. Looked up from germline, CDR1 is ENHRY and CDR2 is SYGVKD. CDR3 nucleotides: TGTGCCATCAGTGAGGTCCAGGGAGCTGAAAAACTGTTTTTT. This codes for CAISEVQGAEKLFF.

The chain employs TRBV7-3 and TRBJ2-5; 15 bases fit TRBD2. V was clipped by 6 bases and J by 5 bases; unmatched bases: 13. From germline, CDR1 is SGHTA and CDR2 FQGTGA. The CDR3 sequence is 18 residues long. CDR3 loop: CASSLGLAGGWREETQYF. CDR3 bases: TGTGCCAGCAGTTTAGGACTAGCGGGAGGGTGGCGTGAGGAGACCCAGTACTTC.

In nucleotides, the CDR3 is TGTGCCAGCAGTGAAAGCGGGAGCGTCGATGAGCAGTTCTTC. Encoded protein: CASSESGSVDEQFF. The chain links TRBV6-2 or TRBV6-3 to TRBJ2-1; 8 positions match TRBD2. CDR3 length equals 14 residues. V lost 5 bases, J lost 8 bases, and 8 bases stayed unmatched. Germline V gives CDR1 MNHEY, CDR2 SVGEGT.

To note about this clonotype: This may stem from a read error, because a much larger clone lies one nucleotide away. The chain links TRBV28 to TRBJ2-7; 11 nucleotides match TRBD2. Trimming cost V 8 bases and J 0 bases; bases outside gene matches: 9. This CDR3 has 16 amino acids. Germline V CDR1 and CDR2: MDHEN, SYDVKM. In DNA, the CDR3 is TGTGCCAGCGGGACTAGCGGAACAAGGACCTCCTACGAGCAGTACTTC. As protein: CASGTSGTRTSYEQYF. The full variable domain, completed using reference TRBV28 and TRBJ2-7, is DVKVTQSSRYLVKRTGEKVFLECVQDMDHENMFWYRQDPGLGLRLIYFSYDVKMKEKGDIPEGYSVSREKKERFSLILESASTNQTSMYLCASGTSGTRTSYEQYFGPGTRLTVT.

This clonotype was observed at least ten times. This chain joins TRBV7-8 and TRBJ2-5; 9 nucleotides align to TRBD2. Germline lookup yields CDR1 SGHVS and CDR2 FQNEAQ. V lost 2 bases, J lost 5 bases, and 6 bases stayed unmatched. This CDR3 has 15 residues. The CDR3: CASSLLREGGETQYF. CDR3 coding DNA: TGTGCCAGCAGCTTATTGCGGGAGGGCGGGGAGACCCAGTACTTC.

The V call is TRBV28, the J call TRBJ2-1, with D maybe TRBD2 (6 bases). This CDR3 spans 14 amino acids. Germline V gene lookup returns CDR1 MDHEN and CDR2 SYDVKM. Trimming pared 5 bases from V and 5 bases from J, leaving 13 bases between. The CDR3 DNA sequence: TGTGCCAGCAGTCCGATTAGCGGAAACAATGAGCAGTTCTTC. Protein: CASSPISGNNEQFF.

This clonotype has more than one count but fewer than ten. This chain connects TRBV27 to TRBJ2-2; 7 bases agree with TRBD2. The CDR3 spans 17 residues. J gave up 3 bases and V 3 bases, and 10 bases lay outside the gene matches. Germline V lookup: CDR1 MNHEY, CDR2 SMNVEV (reference sequence). This CDR3 is CASSFLPLAEHTGELFF. DNA for the CDR3: TGTGCCAGCAGTTTTCTGCCTCTAGCGGAACACACCGGGGAGCTGTTTTTT.

This clonotype was counted at least ten times. The chain recombines TRBV6-1 with TRBJ2-7, with 9 bases aligning to TRBD1. The CDR3 length is 14 residues. The germline V gene encodes CDR1 MNHNS and CDR2 SASEGT. Trimming cost V 3 bases and J 5 bases; bases outside gene matches: 5. This chain's CDR3 is CASSEGQGTHEQYF. The DNA of the CDR3 is TGTGCCAGCAGTGAGGGACAGGGCACCCACGAGCAGTACTTC.

This clonotype has a count of ten or more. The V and J genes are TRBV7-9 and TRBJ2-7, with no clear D. The V gene's germline CDR1 is SEHNR and CDR2 FQNEAQ (reference sequence). Between the trimmed V and J ends, which lost 5 bases and 0 bases, there was a span of 8 bases. This CDR3 region has 13 residues. CDR3 sequence (DNA): TGTGCCAGCAGCCCTCCGCCCTCCTACGAGCAGTACTTC. It is translated as CASSPPPSYEQYF.

At least ten counts were recorded for this clonotype. The rearrangement joins TRBV27 to TRBJ2-2, with 7 bases aligning to TRBD2. The length of the CDR3 is 18 residues. The ends lost 6 bases at V and 0 bases at J; junction bases unmatched: 13. CDR1 and CDR2 (germline): MNHEY, SMNVEV (reference sequence). The CDR3 loop reads CASRRMGGKIPNTGELFF. CDR3 sequence (DNA): TGTGCCAGCAGACGTATGGGGGGGAAGATCCCGAACACCGGGGAGCTGTTTTTT.

This clonotype came up many times. The rearrangement uses TRBV15 and TRBJ1-5; the D is unclear. Trimming cost V 0 bases and J 0 bases, with 6 bases left between them. There are 15 residues in the CDR3. Germline loops: CDR1 LNHNV, CDR2 YYDKDF (reference sequence). CDR3 residues: CATSRDEDSNQPQHF. The CDR3 DNA reads TGTGCCACCAGCAGAGATGAGGATAGCAATCAGCCCCAGCATTTT.

This clonotype was recorded many times. The V and J genes are TRBV10-3 and TRBJ1-1; the D gene is possibly TRBD1 (6 bases). CDR1 and CDR2 from the germline V gene are ENHRY and SYGVKD. Trimming stripped 5 bases from V and 0 bases from J, with 10 bases between. The CDR3 length is 14 residues. This CDR3 reads CAISSTGMNTEAFF. The CDR3, as DNA: TGTGCCATCAGTTCGACAGGTATGAACACTGAAGCTTTCTTT.

This chain joins TRBV2 and TRBJ1-4, with 12 bases aligning to TRBD1. Germline lookup yields CDR1 SNHLY and CDR2 FYNNEI. V lost 8 bases, J lost 10 bases, and 8 bases stayed unmatched. The CDR3 extends over 14 amino acids. As DNA, the CDR3 is TGTGCCAGCTCGGGGACAGGGGGCCACGGAAAACTGTTTTTT. Translated: CASSGTGGHGKLFF. The full variable domain, its missing parts supplied by reference TRBV2 and TRBJ1-4, is EPEVTQTPSHQVTQMGQEVILRCVPISNHLYFYWYRQILGQKVEFLVSFYNNEISEKSEIFDDQFSVERPDGSNFTLKIRSTKLEDSAMYFCASSGTGGHGKLFFGSGTQLSVL.